These T cell receptor beta chains were read from a single sample in a study of CD8+ T cells in alopecia areata. The repertoire was sequenced with immunoSEQ multiplex PCR; TCRdb's copy has only in-frame clones and lacks some. The sample includes more than 110,000 clones, 75% to 85% seen only once; the top ten take around 25%. The sequences come from CD8+ T cells sorted from blood, collected at week 4, from a patient treated with tofacitinib. The receptor set was obtained from a human donor with alopecia areata. Both conserved end residues are trimmed from each CDR3. Each record gives: clone size, D gene, V gene, CDR3 length, CDR3 protein. The D gene is left open where the match is weak. Clone size is stated in some rows and not others, as once, few, many or a class when expanded.

NA NA TRBV7-6 13 ASSLAAHWGVEQY
few NA TRBV2 10 ASSSFVGELF
NA NA TRBV29-1 13 SVPLEKVPTDTQY
NA NA TRBV2 12 ASSVRTDWDTQY
NA TRBD2 TRBV29-1 15 SVEGQLAGGLYNEQF
NA NA TRBV30 12 AWSVPGRGYEQY
NA TRBD1 TRBV4-2 13 ASSQTGVSSYEQY
NA NA TRBV29-1 9 SSIWGTEAF
NA NA TRBV7-9 13 ASSPTDSSNQPQH
NA NA TRBV7-9 11 ASSAVGNYGYT
NA TRBD1 TRBV7-9 13 ASSSGQGPQETQY
NA NA TRBV9 11 ASSVDGSGTQY
NA TRBD2 TRBV7-9 14 ASSSIRTSGNYEQY